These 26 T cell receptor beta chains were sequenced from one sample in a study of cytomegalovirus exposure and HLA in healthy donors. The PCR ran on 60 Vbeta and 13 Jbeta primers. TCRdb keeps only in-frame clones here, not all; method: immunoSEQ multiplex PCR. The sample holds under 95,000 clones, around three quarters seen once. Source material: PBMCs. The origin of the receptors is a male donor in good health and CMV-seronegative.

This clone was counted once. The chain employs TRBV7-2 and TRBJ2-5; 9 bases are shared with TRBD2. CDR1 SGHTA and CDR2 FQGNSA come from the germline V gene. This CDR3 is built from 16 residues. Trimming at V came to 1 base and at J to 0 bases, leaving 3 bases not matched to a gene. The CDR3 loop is CASSLGTSENQETQYF. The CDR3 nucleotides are TGTGCCAGCAGCTTAGGGACTAGCGAGAACCAAGAGACCCAGTACTTC.

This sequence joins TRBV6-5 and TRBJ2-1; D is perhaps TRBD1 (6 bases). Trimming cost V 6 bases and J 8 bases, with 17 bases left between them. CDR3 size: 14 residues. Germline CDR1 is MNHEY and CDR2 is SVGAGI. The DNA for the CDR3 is TGTGCCAGCAGCCAAGACAGGTGGCACGATGAGCAGTTCTTC. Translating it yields CASSQDRWHDEQFF.

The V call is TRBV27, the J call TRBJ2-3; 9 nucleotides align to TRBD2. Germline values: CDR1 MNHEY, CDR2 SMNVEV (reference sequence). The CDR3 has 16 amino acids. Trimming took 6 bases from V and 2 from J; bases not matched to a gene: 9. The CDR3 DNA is TGTGCCAGCAGGCTAATCGGGACTAGCCACACAGATACGCAGTATTTT. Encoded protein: CASRLIGTSHTDTQYF.

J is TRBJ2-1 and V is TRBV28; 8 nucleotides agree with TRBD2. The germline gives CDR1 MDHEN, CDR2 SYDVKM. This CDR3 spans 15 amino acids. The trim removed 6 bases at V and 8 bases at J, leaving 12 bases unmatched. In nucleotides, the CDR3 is TGTGCCAGCAGCCCCCCACGGGAGGGCCGCCATGAGCAGTTCTTC. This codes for CASSPPREGRHEQFF.

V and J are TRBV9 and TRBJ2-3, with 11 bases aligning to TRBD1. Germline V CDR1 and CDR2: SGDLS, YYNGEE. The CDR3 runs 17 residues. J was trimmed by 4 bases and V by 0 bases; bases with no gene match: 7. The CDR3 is CASSVGFGTGGADTQYF. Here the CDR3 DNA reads TGTGCCAGCAGCGTAGGTTTCGGGACAGGGGGTGCAGATACGCAGTATTTT.

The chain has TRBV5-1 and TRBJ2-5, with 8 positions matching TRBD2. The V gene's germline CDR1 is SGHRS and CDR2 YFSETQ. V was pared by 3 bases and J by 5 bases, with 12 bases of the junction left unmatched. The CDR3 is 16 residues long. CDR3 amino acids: CASSSGRGAIFETQYF. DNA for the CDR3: TGCGCCAGCAGCTCGGGGCGGGGGGCTATTTTCGAGACCCAGTACTTC. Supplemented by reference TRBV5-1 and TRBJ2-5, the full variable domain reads KAGVTQTPRYLIKTRGQQVTLSCSPISGHRSVSWYQQTPGQGLQFLFEYFSETQRNKGNFPGRFSGRQFSNSRSEMNVSTLELGDSALYLCASSSGRGAIFETQYFGPGTRLLVL.

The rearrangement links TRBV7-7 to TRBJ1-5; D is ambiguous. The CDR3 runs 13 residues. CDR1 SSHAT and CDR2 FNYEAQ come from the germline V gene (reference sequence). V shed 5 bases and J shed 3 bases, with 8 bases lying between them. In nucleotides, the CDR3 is TGTGCCAGCAGCGCGGGCCACAATCAGCCCCAGCATTTT. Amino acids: CASSAGHNQPQHF.

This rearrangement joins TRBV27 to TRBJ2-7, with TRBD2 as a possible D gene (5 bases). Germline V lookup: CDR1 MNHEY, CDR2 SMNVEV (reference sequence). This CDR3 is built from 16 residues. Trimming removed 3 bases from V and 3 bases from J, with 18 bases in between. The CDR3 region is CASSLSWETGFYEQYF. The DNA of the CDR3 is TGTGCCAGCAGTTTGTCTTGGGAGACTGGTTTCTACGAGCAGTACTTC.

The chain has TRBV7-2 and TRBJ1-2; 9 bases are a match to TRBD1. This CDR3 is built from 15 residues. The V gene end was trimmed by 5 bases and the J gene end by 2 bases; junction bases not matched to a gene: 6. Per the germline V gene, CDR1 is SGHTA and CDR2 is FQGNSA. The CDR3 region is CASSTSGQGNYGYTF. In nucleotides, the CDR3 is TGTGCCAGCAGCACGAGCGGACAGGGGAACTATGGCTACACCTTC.

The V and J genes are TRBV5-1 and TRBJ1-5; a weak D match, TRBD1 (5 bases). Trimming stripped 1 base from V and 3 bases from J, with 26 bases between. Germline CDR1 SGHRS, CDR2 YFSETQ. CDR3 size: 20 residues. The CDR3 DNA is TGCGCCAGCAGCTTGCTACGGTCGACAGAACCACCAAATCCCAATCAGCCCCAGCATTTT. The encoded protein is CASSLLRSTEPPNPNQPQHF. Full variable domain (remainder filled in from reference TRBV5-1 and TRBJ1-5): KAGVTQTPRYLIKTRGQQVTLSCSPISGHRSVSWYQQTPGQGLQFLFEYFSETQRNKGNFPGRFSGRQFSNSRSEMNVSTLELGDSALYLCASSLLRSTEPPNPNQPQHFGDGTRLSIL.

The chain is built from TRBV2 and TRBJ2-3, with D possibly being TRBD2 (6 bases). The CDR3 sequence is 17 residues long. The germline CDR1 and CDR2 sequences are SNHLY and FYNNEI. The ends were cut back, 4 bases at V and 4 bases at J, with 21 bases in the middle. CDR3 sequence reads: CASSGRTTPGGADTQYF. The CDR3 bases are TGTGCCAGCAGTGGTCGGACTACCCCCGGTGGTGCAGATACGCAGTATTTT.

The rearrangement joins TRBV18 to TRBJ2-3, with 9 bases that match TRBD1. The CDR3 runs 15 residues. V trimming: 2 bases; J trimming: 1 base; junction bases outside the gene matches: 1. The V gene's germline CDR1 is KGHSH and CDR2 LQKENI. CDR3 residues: CASSPRTGGTDTQYF. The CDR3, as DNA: TGTGCCAGCTCACCAAGGACAGGGGGCACAGATACGCAGTATTTT.

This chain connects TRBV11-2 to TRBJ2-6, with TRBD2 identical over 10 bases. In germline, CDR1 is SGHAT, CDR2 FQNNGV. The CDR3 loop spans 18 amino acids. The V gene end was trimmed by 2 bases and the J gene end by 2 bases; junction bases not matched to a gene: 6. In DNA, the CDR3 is TGTGCCAGCAGCTTAACTAGCGGGATACGGACTGGGGCCAACGTCCTGACTTTC. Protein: CASSLTSGIRTGANVLTF.

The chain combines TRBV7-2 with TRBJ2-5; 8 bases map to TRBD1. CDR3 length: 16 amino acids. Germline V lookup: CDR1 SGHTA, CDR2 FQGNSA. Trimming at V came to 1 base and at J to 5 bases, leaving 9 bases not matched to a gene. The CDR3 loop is CASSLGGQGDYETQYF. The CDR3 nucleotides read TGTGCCAGCAGCTTAGGAGGACAGGGTGACTATGAGACCCAGTACTTC.

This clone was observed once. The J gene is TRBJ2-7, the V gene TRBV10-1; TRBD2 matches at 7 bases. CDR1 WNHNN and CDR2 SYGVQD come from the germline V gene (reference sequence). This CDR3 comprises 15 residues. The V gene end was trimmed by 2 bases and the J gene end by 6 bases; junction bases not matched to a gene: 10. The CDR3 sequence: CASSELTATGGEQYF. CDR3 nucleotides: TGCGCCAGCAGTGAGCTTACAGCAACGGGGGGCGAGCAGTACTTC.

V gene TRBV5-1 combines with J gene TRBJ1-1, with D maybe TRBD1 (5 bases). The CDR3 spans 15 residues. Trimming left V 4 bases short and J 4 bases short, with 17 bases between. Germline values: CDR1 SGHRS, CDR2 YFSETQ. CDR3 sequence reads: CASSVERAGGTEAFF. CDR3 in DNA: TGCGCCAGCAGCGTTGAGAGGGCGGGGGGCACTGAAGCTTTCTTT.

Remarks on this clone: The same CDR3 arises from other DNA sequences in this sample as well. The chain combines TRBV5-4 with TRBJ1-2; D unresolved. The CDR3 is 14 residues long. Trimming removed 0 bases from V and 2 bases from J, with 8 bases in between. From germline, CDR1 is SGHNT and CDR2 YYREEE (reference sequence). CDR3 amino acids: CASSLGGRNYGYTF. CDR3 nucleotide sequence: TGTGCCAGCAGCTTGGGAGGTAGAAACTATGGCTACACCTTC.

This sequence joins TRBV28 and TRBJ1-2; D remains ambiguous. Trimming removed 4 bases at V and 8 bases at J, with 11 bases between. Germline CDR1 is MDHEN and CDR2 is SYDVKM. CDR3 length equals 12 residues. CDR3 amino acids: CASSSTECGYTF. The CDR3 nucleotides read TGTGCCAGCAGTTCCACAGAATGCGGCTACACCTTC.

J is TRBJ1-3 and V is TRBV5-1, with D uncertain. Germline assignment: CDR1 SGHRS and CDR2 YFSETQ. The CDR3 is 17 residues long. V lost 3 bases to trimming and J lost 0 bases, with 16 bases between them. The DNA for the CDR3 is TGCGCCAGCAGCTCCGGACCCCACGGGAGCTCTGGAAACACCATATATTTT. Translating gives CASSSGPHGSSGNTIYF.

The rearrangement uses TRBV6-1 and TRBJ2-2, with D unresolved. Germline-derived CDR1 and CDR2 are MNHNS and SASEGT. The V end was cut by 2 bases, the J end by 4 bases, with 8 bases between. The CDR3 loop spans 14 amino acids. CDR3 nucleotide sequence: TGTGCCAGCAGTGAACCCAGTGTCACCGGGGAGCTGTTTTTT. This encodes CASSEPSVTGELFF.

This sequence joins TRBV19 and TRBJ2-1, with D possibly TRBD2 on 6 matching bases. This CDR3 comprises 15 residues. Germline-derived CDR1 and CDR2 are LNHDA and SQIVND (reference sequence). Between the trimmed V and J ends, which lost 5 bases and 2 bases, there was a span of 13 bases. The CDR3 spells CASSGRGGAYNEQFF. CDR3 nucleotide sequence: TGTGCCAGTAGTGGGCGGGGTGGGGCCTACAATGAGCAGTTCTTC.

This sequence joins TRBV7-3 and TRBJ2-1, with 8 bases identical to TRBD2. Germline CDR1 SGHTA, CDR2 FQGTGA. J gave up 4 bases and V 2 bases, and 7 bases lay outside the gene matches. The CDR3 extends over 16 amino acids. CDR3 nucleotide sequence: TGTGCCAGCAGCTTAGTCCCGAGCGGGAGTTACAATGAGCAGTTCTTC. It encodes CASSLVPSGSYNEQFF.

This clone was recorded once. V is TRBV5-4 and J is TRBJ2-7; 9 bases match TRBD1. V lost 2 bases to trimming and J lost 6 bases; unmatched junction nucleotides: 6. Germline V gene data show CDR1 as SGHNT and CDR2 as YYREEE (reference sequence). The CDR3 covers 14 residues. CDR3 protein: CASSLLTGGTEQYF. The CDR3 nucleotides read TGTGCCAGCAGCTTATTGACAGGGGGGACCGAGCAGTACTTC.

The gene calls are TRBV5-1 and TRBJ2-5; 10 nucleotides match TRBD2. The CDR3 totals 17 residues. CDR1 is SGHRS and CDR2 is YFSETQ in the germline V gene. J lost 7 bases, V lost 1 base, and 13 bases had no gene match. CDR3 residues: CASSLTGLAGASGTQYF. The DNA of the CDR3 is TGCGCCAGCAGCTTGACAGGGCTAGCGGGGGCGTCTGGGACCCAGTACTTC.

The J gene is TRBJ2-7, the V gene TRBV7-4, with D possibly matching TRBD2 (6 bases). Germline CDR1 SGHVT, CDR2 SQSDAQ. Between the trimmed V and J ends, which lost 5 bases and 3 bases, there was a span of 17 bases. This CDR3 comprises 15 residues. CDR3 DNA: TGTGCCAGCAGCACGGCCTTGCGGGAAGTCTACGAGCAGTACTTC. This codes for CASSTALREVYEQYF.

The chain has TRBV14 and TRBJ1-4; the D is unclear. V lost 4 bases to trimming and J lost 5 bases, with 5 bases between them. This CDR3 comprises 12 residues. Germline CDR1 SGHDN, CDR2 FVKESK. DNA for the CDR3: TGTGCCAGCAGCCGAGGGAATGAAAAACTGTTTTTT. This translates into CASSRGNEKLFF.